Below, 29 T cell receptor beta chains from the same sample are listed, as sequenced in a study of human T cells and chemical hapten exposure. TCRdb re-analysed the RACE reads in MiXCR, keeping a single row per CDR3 protein. The data show 70,000 to 90,000 distinct CDR3 sequences, about 10% seen once. Described time point: patch test 2, 6 weeks after DPC sensitization. Treatment described: therapeutic diphenylcyclopropenone sensitization with weekly scalp DPC. The source material was whole blood, sampled in connection with sensitization to the hapten diphenylcyclopropenone (DPC). All receptors derive from a woman in her fifties or sixties with alopecia areata. Some clones in this sample may be carry-over from other donors' samples.

This clonotype was seen a handful of times. The chain uses TRBV28 and TRBJ2-7; 9 bases match TRBD2. V was pared by 6 bases and J by 9 bases, with 6 bases of the junction left unmatched. The CDR3 sequence is 12 residues long. Germline values: CDR1 MDHEN, CDR2 SYDVKM. The CDR3 DNA follows: TGTGCCAGCAGCCAACCAGCGGGAGGGCAGTACTTC. Its protein product is CASSQPAGGQYF.

This clonotype has ten or more counts. The CDR3 region has the DNA TGTGCCCGATCCGGGACCACCACAGATACGCAGTATTTT. This sequence encodes CARSGTTTDTQYF. The gene calls are TRBV30 and TRBJ2-3; TRBD1 or TRBD2 may be the D gene (5 bases each). Trimming removed 8 bases from V and 2 bases from J, with 14 bases in between. Germline V gene sequence: CDR1 GTSNPN, CDR2 SVGIG (reference sequence). The length of the CDR3 is 13 residues.

This clonotype was recorded at least ten times. CDR3 coding DNA: TGTGCCACCAGCAGAGTATCAGGGGACGGCTACACCTTC. Amino acids: CATSRVSGDGYTF. This chain joins TRBV15 and TRBJ1-2; weak D call: TRBD1 (6 bases). CDR3 size: 13 residues. Germline-derived CDR1 and CDR2 are LNHNV and YYDKDF (reference sequence). Trimming took off 1 base at V and 8 bases at J, with 11 bases between the two ends.

The rearrangement links TRBV10-3 to TRBJ2-1, with D unresolved. Trimming removed 0 bases from V and 6 bases from J, with 6 bases in between. Germline values: CDR1 ENHRY, CDR2 SYGVKD. CDR3 length equals 13 residues. The DNA for the CDR3 is TGTGCCATCAGTGAGTCGTTGGTCAATGAGCAGTTCTTC. Translated, it gives CAISESLVNEQFF.

The chain uses TRBV29-1 and TRBJ2-7; D perhaps matches TRBD1 (6 bases). CDR3 length: 12 residues. The V gene's germline CDR1 is SQVTM and CDR2 ANQGSEA. Trimming shortened V by 7 bases and J by 4 bases, and 14 bases separated the two germline ends. CDR3: CSAVAGEYEQYF. In DNA form, the CDR3 reads TGCAGCGCTGTGGCAGGGGAGTACGAGCAGTACTTC.

The rearrangement links TRBV7-9 to TRBJ2-2, with TRBD2 as a possible D gene (5 bases). Germline CDR1 reads SEHNR; CDR2 reads FQNEAQ (reference sequence). Trimming removed 3 bases at V and 6 bases at J, with 11 bases between. The CDR3 has 14 residues. CDR3 nucleotide sequence: TGTGCCAGCAGCTTCGGCGGGTTAGCCGGGGAGCTGTTTTTT. Translating it yields CASSFGGLAGELFF.

This clonotype was detected many times. The chain recombines TRBV18 with TRBJ2-3; 7 bases match TRBD1. Germline V CDR1 and CDR2: KGHSH, LQKENI. V was pared by 3 bases and J by 1 base, with 4 bases of the junction left unmatched. The CDR3 spans 15 residues. Here the CDR3 reads CASSPVGQGTDTQYF. The CDR3 DNA reads TGTGCCAGCTCACCCGTTGGACAGGGCACAGATACGCAGTATTTT.

This clonotype was seen only a few times. The chain uses TRBV3-1 and TRBJ1-1, with D unresolved. Trimming removed 2 bases at V and 4 bases at J, with 11 bases between. This CDR3 is built from 14 residues. Per germline, CDR1 LGHDT and CDR2 YNNKEL (reference sequence). The CDR3 spells CASSQSAVGTEAFF. The CDR3 DNA follows: TGTGCCAGCAGCCAATCGGCCGTGGGCACTGAAGCTTTCTTT.

This clonotype was observed a few times. This chain links TRBV30 with TRBJ1-6, with D perhaps TRBD1 (5 bases). The V gene lost 4 bases and the J gene lost 9 bases, with 16 bases spanning the gap. The germline V gene has CDR1 GTSNPN and CDR2 SVGIG (reference sequence). The length of the CDR3 is 14 residues. The CDR3 DNA reads as TGTGCCTGGAAACTCATGCAGGGAATTTCACCCCTCCACTTT. It codes for CAWKLMQGISPLHF.

This clonotype was counted between two and nine times. The gene calls are TRBV20-1 and TRBJ1-1, with TRBD1 as a possible D gene (5 bases). The CDR3 loop spans 12 amino acids. Germline V gene lookup returns CDR1 DFQATT and CDR2 SNEGSKA (reference sequence). The V gene lost 6 bases and the J gene lost 8 bases, with 16 bases spanning the gap. The CDR3 sequence is CSASKETVEAFF. The CDR3 DNA reads as TGCAGTGCCTCAAAAGAGACAGTAGAAGCTTTCTTT.

This clonotype turned up a few times. The rearrangement uses TRBV7-8 and TRBJ2-7, with D hard to call. V was shortened by 2 bases and J by 1 base, with 12 bases between the two germline ends. The CDR3 spans 15 residues. The germline gives CDR1 SGHVS, CDR2 FQNEAQ. CDR3: CASSLPSGLSYEQYF. Written as DNA, the CDR3 is TGTGCCAGCAGCTTACCCTCTGGTTTGTCCTACGAGCAGTACTTC.

The V call is TRBV6-2 or TRBV6-3, the J call TRBJ2-7; 7 nucleotides match TRBD1. Germline values: CDR1 MNHEY, CDR2 SVGEGT. The CDR3 sequence is 14 residues long. The J segment lost 5 bases and the V segment lost 8 bases, leaving 12 bases of the junction unmatched. CDR3 protein: CASAPATGTNEQYF. The CDR3 nucleotides are TGTGCCAGCGCCCCTGCGACAGGGACAAACGAGCAGTACTTC.

Many counts were recorded for this clonotype. The rearrangement joins TRBV7-6 to TRBJ2-7; 9 nucleotides line up with TRBD2. This CDR3 has 14 residues. V trimming: 5 bases; J trimming: 5 bases; junction bases outside the gene matches: 7. Germline V gene data show CDR1 as SGHVS and CDR2 as FNYEAQ. The CDR3 loop is CASSQGTSWDEQYF. In nucleotides, the CDR3 is TGTGCCAGCAGCCAAGGGACTAGCTGGGACGAGCAGTACTTC.

This clonotype came up many times. The rearrangement uses TRBV29-1 and TRBJ2-2; a weak D match, TRBD1 (6 bases). CDR1 is SQVTM, CDR2 ANQGSEA, per germline. This CDR3 is built from 14 residues. V was pared by 4 bases and J by 2 bases, with 11 bases between. DNA for the CDR3: TGCAGCGTTGGGACAGAGCAAAACACCGGGGAGCTGTTTTTT. Encoded protein: CSVGTEQNTGELFF.

This clonotype was seen many times. The chain carries TRBV12-3 or TRBV12-4 and TRBJ2-5; 10 positions match TRBD1. The CDR3 runs to 15 residues. V was pared by 3 bases and J by 4 bases, with 5 bases of the junction left unmatched. CDR3 DNA sequence: TGTGCCAGCAGTTTGGGGACAGGGGACCCAGAGACCCAGTACTTC. It encodes CASSLGTGDPETQYF.

This chain links TRBV3-1 with TRBJ2-2; D remains ambiguous. Germline CDR1 reads LGHDT; CDR2 reads YNNKEL (reference sequence). The CDR3 totals 15 residues. Deletions cut 2 bases from V and 3 bases from J, with 10 bases between. This CDR3 reads CASSQPLRDTGELFF. The CDR3 DNA follows: TGTGCCAGCAGCCAACCCCTCCGGGACACCGGGGAGCTGTTTTTT.

There are a few counts of this clonotype. The chain couples TRBV11-2 to TRBJ2-2, with 14 bases lining up with TRBD2. The CDR3 sequence is 17 residues long. V dropped 6 bases and J dropped 7; count of bases not matched to a gene: 10. Germline-derived CDR1 and CDR2 are SGHAT and FQNNGV. The CDR3 loop is CASRSGLAGERVGELFF. The CDR3, as DNA: TGTGCCAGCAGGTCGGGACTAGCGGGAGAGAGGGTCGGGGAGCTGTTTTTT.

CDR3 in amino acids: CATSRGVGLYEQYF. DNA for the CDR3: TGTGCCACCAGCAGAGGGGTTGGGCTCTACGAGCAGTACTTC. The chain employs TRBV15 and TRBJ2-7, with no clear D. CDR1 LNHNV and CDR2 YYDKDF come from the germline V gene (reference sequence). The V end lost 1 base, the J end lost 3 bases, and 10 bases lay between the germline ends. This CDR3 is built from 14 residues.

The CDR3 nucleotides read TGTGCCAGCAGCCAAGATAAACCCTTGTTCCCACCCTACAATGAGCAGTTCTTC. This translates into CASSQDKPLFPPYNEQFF. This chain joins TRBV4-2 and TRBJ2-1; D unclear. The germline V gene encodes CDR1 LGHNA and CDR2 YNFKEQ. The CDR3 consists of 18 residues. V lost 0 bases and J lost 2, with 17 bases in between.

V gene TRBV27 combines with J gene TRBJ1-5; D remains ambiguous. The CDR3 covers 16 residues. V was shortened by 3 bases and J by 0 bases, with 12 bases between the two germline ends. Germline values: CDR1 MNHEY, CDR2 SMNVEV (reference sequence). CDR3 sequence (DNA): TGTGCCAGCAGTTTTATGGCAGGTAGTAGCAATCAGCCCCAGCATTTT. It codes for CASSFMAGSSNQPQHF.

This clonotype came up a few times. V and J are TRBV27 and TRBJ2-1; D gene uncertain. Trimming removed 4 bases at V and 1 base at J, with 14 bases between. The CDR3 extends over 16 amino acids. Looked up from germline, CDR1 is MNHEY and CDR2 is SMNVEV (reference sequence). The CDR3 spells CASSSIGRGSYNEQFF. DNA of the CDR3: TGTGCCAGCAGTTCTATCGGACGCGGATCCTACAATGAGCAGTTCTTC.

This clonotype was seen repeatedly, ten times or more. Germline is not matched at one junction end, which may reflect a read error. The chain has TRBV4-1 and TRBJ2-2; D uncertain. This CDR3 spans 12 amino acids. The germline gives CDR1 MGHRA, CDR2 YSYEKL. CDR3 region: CASSPNTGELFF. The CDR3 region has the DNA TGTGCCAGCAGCCCGAACACCGGGGAGCTGTTTTTT.

CDR3 nucleotides: TGTGCCAGCAGTCGAACCCTTATCACGACTGCGTACGAGCAGTACTTC. Its translation: CASSRTLITTAYEQYF. This rearrangement joins TRBV2 to TRBJ2-7; D uncertain. The CDR3 extends over 16 amino acids. Germline V gene sequence: CDR1 SNHLY, CDR2 FYNNEI. V was cut by 5 bases and J by 4 bases, with 21 bases left in between.

With respect to this clonotype: At one end, the junction sequence differs from germline, possibly due to a read error. The CDR3 sequence is CASSYSIRLNTEAYF. In DNA form, the CDR3 reads TGTGCCAGCAGTTACTCGATTCGTTTGAACACTGAAGCTTACTTT. This chain uses TRBV6-5 with TRBJ1-1; no firm D call. This CDR3 is 15 amino acids long. Germline CDR1 MNHEY, CDR2 SVGAGI.

V is TRBV28 and J is TRBJ2-2; either TRBD1 or TRBD2 may supply D (7 bases each). Germline V gene sequence: CDR1 MDHEN, CDR2 SYDVKM. The CDR3 spans 16 residues. Trimming shortened V by 6 bases and J by 3 bases, and 17 bases separated the two germline ends. This CDR3 is CASSRPGGQYTGELFF. The CDR3 coding sequence is TGTGCCAGCAGCCGCCCGGGGGGACAGTACACCGGGGAGCTGTTTTTT.

This clonotype was recorded many times. V usage is TRBV6-2 or TRBV6-3 and J usage is TRBJ1-5; unclear D gene. V lost 2 bases to trimming and J lost 6 bases, with 14 bases between them. Germline CDR1 reads MNHEY; CDR2 reads SVGEGT. CDR3 length equals 15 residues. CDR3 DNA sequence: TGTGCCAGCAGTTACGGTTCAGCGGTAGGTCAGCCCCAGCATTTT. This translates into CASSYGSAVGQPQHF.

This clonotype was recorded many times. The chain uses TRBV20-1 and TRBJ2-3; no clear D. CDR3 length: 15 amino acids. Germline V gene sequence: CDR1 DFQATT, CDR2 SNEGSKA (reference sequence). Trimming left V 6 bases short and J 0 bases short, with 16 bases between. This CDR3 reads CSATHLYLSTDTQYF. The CDR3 nucleotides read TGCAGTGCAACCCACCTCTATCTGAGCACAGATACGCAGTATTTT.

This clonotype was observed at least ten times. The chain links TRBV11-3 to TRBJ2-5; 10 bases fit TRBD2. The CDR3 covers 15 residues. CDR1 and CDR2 (germline): SGHNT, YENEEA. Trimming at V came to 4 bases and at J to 3 bases, leaving 5 bases not matched to a gene. CDR3 protein: CASSSSGLAEETQYF. CDR3 nucleotides: TGTGCCAGCAGCTCAAGCGGACTAGCGGAAGAGACCCAGTACTTC.

Ten or more counts support this clonotype. This chain uses TRBV28 with TRBJ1-4, with D possibly TRBD1 on 5 matching bases. V was trimmed by 4 bases and J by 0 bases, leaving 12 bases between them. Germline V gene data show CDR1 as MDHEN and CDR2 as SYDVKM. The CDR3 extends over 16 amino acids. CDR3 sequence: CASSSVRQTTNEKLFF. The DNA for the CDR3 is TGTGCCAGCAGTTCCGTGCGACAGACAACTAATGAAAAACTGTTTTTT. The variable domain in full, completed from reference TRBV28 and TRBJ1-4, reads DVKVTQSSRYLVKRTGEKVFLECVQDMDHENMFWYRQDPGLGLRLIYFSYDVKMKEKGDIPEGYSVSREKKERFSLILESASTNQTSMYLCASSSVRQTTNEKLFFGSGTQLSVL.